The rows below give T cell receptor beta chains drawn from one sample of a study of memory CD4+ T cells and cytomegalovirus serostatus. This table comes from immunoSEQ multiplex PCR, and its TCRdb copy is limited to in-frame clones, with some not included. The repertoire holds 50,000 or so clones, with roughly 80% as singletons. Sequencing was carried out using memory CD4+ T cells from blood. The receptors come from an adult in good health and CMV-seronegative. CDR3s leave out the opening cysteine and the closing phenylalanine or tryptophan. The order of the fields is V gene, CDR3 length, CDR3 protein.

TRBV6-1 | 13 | ASSDGGQGYNEQF
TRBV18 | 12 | ASSPRTEGDTIY
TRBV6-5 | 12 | ASSSGTGGNIQY
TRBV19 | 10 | ASRGGDHEQY
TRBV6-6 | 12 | ASTIGTANQPQH
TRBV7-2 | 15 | ASSAGTSGPRQETQY
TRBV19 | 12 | ASRKTEAGNTIY
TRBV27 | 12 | ASSFSRGGREQF
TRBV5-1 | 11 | ASSHEGAETQY
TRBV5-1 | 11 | ASSLAPPNEQF
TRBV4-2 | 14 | ASSQEGTGGSNEQF
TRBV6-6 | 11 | ASSRTGIDTQY
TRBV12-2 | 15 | ASRLVFLAVTYNEQF
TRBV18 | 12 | ASSPPALQETQY
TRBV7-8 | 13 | ASSLDLGQVKGYT
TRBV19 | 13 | ASSRSGRAGETQY
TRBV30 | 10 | AWSAEVTEAF
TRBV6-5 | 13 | ASSLKGYSGTEAF
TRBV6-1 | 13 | ASTDRFPSGQPQH
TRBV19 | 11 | ASSRWPNEKLF
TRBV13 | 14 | ASRSDRGLGSSPLH
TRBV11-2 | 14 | ASSHDAGGARYGYT
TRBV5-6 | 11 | ASRLAGAREQF
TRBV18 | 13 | ASSPPAGGTDTQY
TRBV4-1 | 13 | ASSQAGTGRETQY
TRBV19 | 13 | ASSMASGGYNEQF
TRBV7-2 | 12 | ASFLSTANYGYT
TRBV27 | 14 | ASSFVGGSLNTEAF
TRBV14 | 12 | ASSQITTGLGQY
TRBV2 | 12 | ASKAQGFNSPLH
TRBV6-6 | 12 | ASSSGQGTSPLH
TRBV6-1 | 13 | ASSDLGANTGELF
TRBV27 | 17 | ASGRLAGAGGDGKNIQY
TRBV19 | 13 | ASSIGHSVNQPQH
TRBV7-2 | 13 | ASSPPGQTRGALH
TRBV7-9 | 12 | ASSLAGQIAEAF
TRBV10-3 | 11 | AISDRVGYEQY
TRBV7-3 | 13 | ASSLRGANTGELF
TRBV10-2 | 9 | ASEKNGEQY
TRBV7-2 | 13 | ASSPVGSGPATQY
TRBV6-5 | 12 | ASSYSGIFGGYT
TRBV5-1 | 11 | ASSSRSYNEQF
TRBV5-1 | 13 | ASSLETSAKYEQY
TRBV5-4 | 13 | ASSSGVGFQETQY
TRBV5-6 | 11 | ASTRVGADTQY
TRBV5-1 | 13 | ASSPRQGNRVEQF
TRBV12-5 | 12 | ASVPGQGYNEQF
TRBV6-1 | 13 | ASSEAGSRGYTQY
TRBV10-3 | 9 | AISPGGSKY
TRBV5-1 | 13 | ASSRGSSGANVLT